Listed below are T cell receptor beta chains from one sample, sequenced in a study of T cells in tuberculosis. This table comes from immunoSEQ multiplex PCR, and its TCRdb copy is limited to in-frame clones, with some not included. The sample carries about 33,000 clones, just under 95% recorded once. The source material was PBMCs. These receptors all stem from a donor aged 10-35 years with latent tuberculosis or without tuberculosis infection. Some clones in this sample may be carry-over from other donors' samples. Each CDR3 is given with its conserved first and last residue. D genes are given only for firm matches. Some rows have no size entry. The others give once, few or many, or a class for an expanded clone.

>TRBJ1-4|once|TRBV2|-
CACHRVSGEKLFF
TGTGCCTGCCACAGGGTTTCAGGCGAAAAACTGTTTTTT
>TRBJ2-2|once|TRBV19|-
CASSPGPYQPGELFF
TGTGCCAGTAGCCCTGGCCCTTACCAACCCGGGGAGCTGTTTTTT
>TRBJ2-3|-|TRBV13|TRBD2
CASSFVLAVSSDTQYF
TGTGCCAGCAGCTTTGTTCTAGCGGTTTCTTCAGATACGCAGTATTTT
>TRBJ1-2|-|TRBV29-1|TRBD1
CSVERQGAAGYTF
TGCAGCGTTGAACGACAGGGGGCCGCTGGCTACACCTTC
>TRBJ2-2|-|TRBV18|-
CASSPLVRGTGELFF
TGTGCCAGCTCACCACTAGTTCGGGGCACCGGGGAGCTGTTTTTT
>TRBJ2-5|-|TRBV13|TRBD1
CASSLWGTAKETQYF
TGTGCCAGCAGCTTATGGGGGACAGCTAAAGAGACCCAGTACTTC
>TRBJ1-6|-|TRBV30|-
CAWSVLSSDSPLHF
TGTGCCTGGAGTGTATTAAGTTCGGATTCACCCCTCCACTTT
>TRBJ1-1|few|TRBV5-4|TRBD1
CASSLDRGLTEAFF
TGTGCCAGCAGCTTGGACAGGGGTTTAACTGAAGCTTTCTTT
>TRBJ2-1|-|TRBV28|TRBD2
CASSLLLAGQTSYNEQFF
TGTGCCAGCAGTTTATTATTAGCGGGGCAAACCTCCTACAATGAGCAGTTCTTC
>TRBJ2-7|few|TRBV25-1|TRBD1
CASSESGTATYEQYF
TGTGCCAGCAGTGAATCCGGGACAGCGACCTACGAGCAGTACTTC